This entry lists 27 T cell receptor beta chains sequenced from one sample in a study of technical replicates of blood from a few donors. The method was immunoSEQ multiplex PCR; TCRdb's version includes in-frame clones alone and lacks a portion of them. This table holds approximately 79,000 clones, about 91% found once. Sequences were obtained from T cells isolated from PBMCs. Receptors originate from a human donor in good health.

The chain has TRBV9 and TRBJ2-5, with 7 positions matching TRBD1. After removal of 0 bases from V and 5 bases from J, the junction contained 7 bases not matched to a gene. CDR1 is SGDLS and CDR2 is YYNGEE in the germline V gene. The CDR3 runs 15 residues. DNA of the CDR3: TGTGCCAGCAGCGTAGAGGGGGCAAAGAGGGAGACCCAGTACTTC. Protein: CASSVEGAKRETQYF.

This sequence joins TRBV2 and TRBJ2-2; D might be TRBD2 (6 bases). This CDR3 comprises 15 residues. V was cut by 8 bases and J by 6 bases, with 19 bases left in between. Per germline, CDR1 SNHLY and CDR2 FYNNEI. CDR3 in amino acids: CASGFLEGRPGELFF. The CDR3 region has the DNA TGTGCCAGCGGATTCTTGGAGGGGCGCCCCGGGGAGCTGTTTTTT.

The chain is built from TRBV6-1 and TRBJ2-7; tentative D call: TRBD2 (5 bases). V was pared by 0 bases and J by 5 bases, with 8 bases between. CDR3 length: 13 residues. Looked up from germline, CDR1 is MNHNS and CDR2 is SASEGT. CDR3 loop: CASSEAGRDEQYF. CDR3 in DNA: TGTGCCAGCAGTGAAGCAGGGCGGGACGAGCAGTACTTC.

This chain joins TRBV19 and TRBJ2-5, with 10 bases matching TRBD2. The germline gives CDR1 LNHDA, CDR2 SQIVND (reference sequence). The length of the CDR3 is 16 residues. V lost 6 bases to trimming and J lost 5 bases; unmatched junction nucleotides: 12. CDR3 in DNA: TGTGCCAGTAGCCCTGGACTAGCGGAACTAACCGAGACCCAGTACTTC. Translated: CASSPGLAELTETQYF. The full variable domain, rest sourced from reference TRBV19 and TRBJ2-5, is DGGITQSPKYLFRKEGQNVTLSCEQNLNHDAMYWYRQDPGQGLRLIYYSQIVNDFQKGDIAEGYSVSREKKESFPLTVTSAQKNPTAFYLCASSPGLAELTETQYFGPGTRLLVL.

In this sample, this clone turned up once. The V gene is TRBV7-9, the J gene TRBJ2-5; 7 bases match TRBD2. The CDR3 loop spans 15 amino acids. The trim removed 0 bases at V and 5 bases at J, leaving 6 bases unmatched. From germline, CDR1 is SEHNR and CDR2 FQNEAQ (reference sequence). The CDR3 coding sequence is TGTGCCAGCAGCTTAGCTGGGGGGGGAGCTGAGACCCAGTACTTC. Its protein is CASSLAGGGAETQYF.

The rearrangement joins TRBV9 to TRBJ1-2; TRBD1 matches at 8 bases. The V segment lost 0 bases and the J segment 5 bases; nucleotides outside the gene matches: 9. The CDR3 covers 16 residues. Germline V gene lookup returns CDR1 SGDLS and CDR2 YYNGEE. CDR3 DNA: TGTGCCAGCAGCGTAGATTCCTCCGGGACAGGTTATGGCTACACCTTC. It specifies CASSVDSSGTGYGYTF. Using reference TRBV9 and TRBJ1-2 for the parts outside the CDR3, the full variable domain is DSGVTQTPKHLITATGQRVTLRCSPRSGDLSVYWYQQSLDQGLQFLIQYYNGEERAKGNILERFSAQQFPDLHSELNLSSLELGDSALYFCASSVDSSGTGYGYTFGSGTRLTVV.

This clone was recorded only once. The chain carries TRBV6-5 and TRBJ2-5; maybe TRBD2 (6 bases). This CDR3 contains 14 residues. Trimming left V 6 bases short and J 5 bases short, with 16 bases between. Germline lookup yields CDR1 MNHEY and CDR2 SVGAGI. The CDR3 bases are TGTGCCAGCAGCCCTAACCTAGGGAGGGAGACCCAGTACTTC. Translation gives CASSPNLGRETQYF.

The chain has TRBV6-9 and TRBJ2-5; 7 bases match TRBD1. The CDR3 extends over 16 amino acids. The germline V gene has CDR1 MNHGY and CDR2 SVAAGI. Trimming cost V 6 bases and J 2 bases; bases outside gene matches: 12. CDR3 sequence (DNA): TGTGCCAGCAGCTTTCACAGGGGATGTAAGCAAGAGACCCAGTACTTC. Its protein is CASSFHRGCKQETQYF.

This sequence joins TRBV29-1 and TRBJ1-1; D may be TRBD1 (5 bases). Germline loops: CDR1 SQVTM, CDR2 ANQGSEA. This CDR3 has 11 residues. V lost 3 bases to trimming and J lost 10 bases, with 12 bases between them. The CDR3 loop is CSVDGGQGAFF. The CDR3, as DNA: TGCAGCGTTGATGGAGGGCAGGGAGCTTTCTTT.

The chain carries TRBV2 and TRBJ2-1; the D gene is possibly TRBD1 (5 bases). The CDR3 runs 15 residues. Deletions cut 3 bases from V and 8 bases from J, with 17 bases between. Per germline, CDR1 SNHLY and CDR2 FYNNEI. CDR3 sequence: CASSDKGARPDEQFF. CDR3 DNA sequence: TGTGCCAGCAGTGATAAAGGGGCAAGACCCGATGAGCAGTTCTTC. Full variable domain (rest looked up from reference TRBV2 and TRBJ2-1): EPEVTQTPSHQVTQMGQEVILRCVPISNHLYFYWYRQILGQKVEFLVSFYNNEISEKSEIFDDQFSVERPDGSNFTLKIRSTKLEDSAMYFCASSDKGARPDEQFFGPGTRLTVL.

The count of this clone is one. The gene calls are TRBV6-6 and TRBJ1-5, with TRBD1 matching over 12 bases. Per the germline V gene, CDR1 is MNHNY and CDR2 is SVGAGI (reference sequence). The V gene end was trimmed by 5 bases and the J gene end by 6 bases; junction bases not matched to a gene: 2. The CDR3 consists of 14 residues. CDR3 DNA sequence: TGTGCCAGCAGTAGGGACAGGGGGCCTCAGCCCCAGCATTTT. This gives the protein CASSRDRGPQPQHF.

This chain links TRBV6-5 with TRBJ1-1, with a tentative D call TRBD1 (5 bases). The V end was cut by 6 bases, the J end by 6 bases, with 17 bases between. The germline V gene has CDR1 MNHEY and CDR2 SVGAGI. The CDR3 runs 14 residues. As DNA, the CDR3 is TGTGCCAGCAGAACAGAAGGCAAAGGGGCTGAAGCTTTCTTT. This sequence encodes CASRTEGKGAEAFF.

This sequence joins TRBV7-2 and TRBJ1-4; unclear D gene. V lost 5 bases, J lost 5 bases, and 18 bases lay in between. Germline V gene sequence: CDR1 SGHTA, CDR2 FQGNSA. The CDR3 loop spans 16 amino acids. CDR3 nucleotides: TGTGCCAGCAGCCCCGCCGGCAGAGGCCCGAATGAAAAACTGTTTTTT. This sequence encodes CASSPAGRGPNEKLFF.

The chain uses TRBV6-1 and TRBJ2-7; 10 bases are shared with TRBD1. The germline V gene encodes CDR1 MNHNS and CDR2 SASEGT. CDR3 size: 13 residues. V shed 7 bases and J 6 bases; nucleotides not matched to a gene: 6. CDR3 sequence: CASIRRDRGEQYF. The DNA for the CDR3 is TGTGCCAGCATTCGAAGGGACAGGGGCGAGCAGTACTTC.

The chain has TRBV19 and TRBJ2-2; 10 nucleotides agree with TRBD2. The ends lost 2 bases at V and 0 bases at J; junction bases unmatched: 0. Germline V gives CDR1 LNHDA, CDR2 SQIVND (reference sequence). The CDR3 has 16 residues. The CDR3 DNA is TGTGCCAGTAGTATACTAGCGGGAGCGAACACCGGGGAGCTGTTTTTT. Its translation: CASSILAGANTGELFF. Looking up the rest from reference TRBV19 and TRBJ2-2 gives the full variable domain: DGGITQSPKYLFRKEGQNVTLSCEQNLNHDAMYWYRQDPGQGLRLIYYSQIVNDFQKGDIAEGYSVSREKKESFPLTVTSAQKNPTAFYLCASSILAGANTGELFFGEGSRLTVL.

This clone was recorded only once. The chain links TRBV6-1 to TRBJ2-1, with a weak D call TRBD1 (6 bases). The CDR3 is made up of 15 amino acids. Germline values: CDR1 MNHNS, CDR2 SASEGT. The V and J ends lost 2 bases and 7 bases respectively, with 15 bases between them. The CDR3 spells CASSERTEGLNEQFF. The CDR3 DNA reads as TGTGCCAGCAGTGAACGGACAGAGGGGTTGAATGAGCAGTTCTTC.

This rearrangement joins TRBV7-2 to TRBJ2-7; TRBD1 agrees at 8 bases. The CDR3 consists of 15 residues. The germline V gene has CDR1 SGHTA and CDR2 FQGNSA. Trimming at V came to 3 bases and at J to 1 base, leaving 5 bases not matched to a gene. The CDR3 region has the DNA TGTGCCAGCAGCTTGTTCGGGACAGGATCCTACGAGCAGTACTTC. Its translation is CASSLFGTGSYEQYF.

This chain joins TRBV2 and TRBJ1-1; 7 bases map to TRBD1. The CDR3 extends over 15 amino acids. The V segment lost 6 bases and the J segment 1 base; nucleotides outside the gene matches: 8. Germline-derived CDR1 and CDR2 are SNHLY and FYNNEI. The CDR3 loop is CASRRDRSWNTEAFF. DNA of the CDR3: TGTGCCAGCAGAAGGGACAGAAGCTGGAACACTGAAGCTTTCTTT.

CDR3 in DNA: TGTGCCAGCAGCTTCAGTTCCAATGAGCAGTTCTTC. Its protein is CASSFSSNEQFF. The J gene is TRBJ2-1, the V gene TRBV7-6; D unclear. The V gene lost 3 bases and the J gene lost 6 bases, with 6 bases spanning the gap. CDR1 is SGHVS, CDR2 FNYEAQ, per germline. CDR3 length: 12 amino acids.

This rearrangement joins TRBV5-1 to TRBJ2-7; TRBD1 aligns across 9 bases. Germline CDR1 and CDR2: SGHRS and YFSETQ. The CDR3 totals 14 residues. V lost 10 bases to trimming and J lost 1 base; unmatched junction nucleotides: 9. CDR3 in DNA: TGCGCCTGCTCCTCCGGGACAGGGTCCTACGAGCAGTACTTC. Its protein product is CACSSGTGSYEQYF.

The chain recombines TRBV6-4 with TRBJ2-7; a possible D gene is TRBD2 (5 bases). CDR3 length: 14 residues. Trimming removed 8 bases at V and 4 bases at J, with 18 bases between. Germline V gene data show CDR1 as MRHNA and CDR2 as SNTAGT. CDR3 amino acids: CASPSGNFLYEQYF. Written as DNA, the CDR3 is TGTGCCAGCCCTTCCGGGAACTTTCTATACGAGCAGTACTTC.

The V and J genes are TRBV5-1 and TRBJ2-7, with 9 bases that match TRBD1. The V segment lost 5 bases and the J segment 4 bases; nucleotides outside the gene matches: 7. Looked up from germline, CDR1 is SGHRS and CDR2 is YFSETQ. The length of the CDR3 is 14 residues. CDR3 region: CASSSDRGSYEQYF. The CDR3 DNA reads TGCGCCAGCAGTTCGGACAGGGGCTCATACGAGCAGTACTTC.

CDR3 sequence reads: CASIPFSPLYNEQFF. CDR3 bases: TGTGCCAGCATCCCGTTCAGTCCTTTATACAATGAGCAGTTCTTC. The gene calls are TRBV27 and TRBJ2-1, with unresolved D. The germline V and J ends were trimmed by 7 bases and 4 bases, with 17 bases remaining between them. The length of the CDR3 is 15 residues. Per germline, CDR1 MNHEY and CDR2 SMNVEV (reference sequence).

This chain connects TRBV27 to TRBJ2-4, with D possibly matching TRBD1 (5 bases). Germline CDR1 is MNHEY and CDR2 is SMNVEV (reference sequence). V was shortened by 1 base and J by 7 bases, with 14 bases between the two germline ends. This CDR3 spans 15 amino acids. CDR3 in DNA: TGTGCCAGCAGTTTATTATCTGGGGCTATGAACATTCAGTACTTC. This sequence encodes CASSLLSGAMNIQYF.

CDR3 protein: CAISGTGVSYEQYF. The CDR3 DNA sequence: TGTGCCATCTCCGGGACAGGAGTCTCCTACGAGCAGTACTTC. The chain has TRBV10-3 and TRBJ2-7, with TRBD1 matching 8 bases. V trimming: 8 bases; J trimming: 0 bases; junction bases outside the gene matches: 6. The CDR3 is 14 amino acids. Germline V gene lookup returns CDR1 ENHRY and CDR2 SYGVKD.

The chain carries TRBV28 and TRBJ2-1; tentatively, D is TRBD2 (6 bases). V lost 5 bases to trimming and J lost 6 bases, with 14 bases between them. The CDR3 consists of 14 residues. Germline CDR1 and CDR2: MDHEN and SYDVKM. The CDR3 region has the DNA TGTGCCAGCAGTGGGGGGACCCTTCCCAATGAGCAGTTCTTC. This codes for CASSGGTLPNEQFF.

The V and J genes are TRBV6-1 and TRBJ2-5; no reliable D call. CDR3 length: 14 residues. CDR1 is MNHNS, CDR2 SASEGT, per germline. The germline V and J ends were trimmed by 0 bases and 4 bases, with 9 bases remaining between them. CDR3 region: CASSEAGLLETQYF. CDR3 in DNA: TGTGCCAGCAGTGAAGCGGGCCTCTTAGAGACCCAGTACTTC.